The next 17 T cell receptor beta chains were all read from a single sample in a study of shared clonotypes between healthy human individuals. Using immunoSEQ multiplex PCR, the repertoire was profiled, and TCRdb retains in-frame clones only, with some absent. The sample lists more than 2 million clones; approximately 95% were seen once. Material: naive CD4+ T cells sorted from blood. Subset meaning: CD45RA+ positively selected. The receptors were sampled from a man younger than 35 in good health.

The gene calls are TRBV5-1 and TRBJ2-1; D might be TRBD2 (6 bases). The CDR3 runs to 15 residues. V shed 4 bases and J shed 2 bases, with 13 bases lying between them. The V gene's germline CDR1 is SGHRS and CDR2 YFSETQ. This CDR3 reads CASSPAGGAYNEQFF. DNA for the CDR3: TGCGCCAGCAGCCCAGCAGGAGGGGCCTACAATGAGCAGTTCTTC.

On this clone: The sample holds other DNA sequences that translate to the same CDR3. The CDR3 loop reads CASSLDSFSGNTIYF. DNA for the CDR3: TGCGCCAGCAGCTTGGACAGCTTTTCTGGAAACACCATATATTTT. The J gene is TRBJ1-3, the V gene TRBV5-1; D is undetermined. The CDR3 sequence is 15 residues long. V lost 0 bases, J lost 1 base, and 8 bases lay in between. Germline assignment: CDR1 SGHRS and CDR2 YFSETQ.

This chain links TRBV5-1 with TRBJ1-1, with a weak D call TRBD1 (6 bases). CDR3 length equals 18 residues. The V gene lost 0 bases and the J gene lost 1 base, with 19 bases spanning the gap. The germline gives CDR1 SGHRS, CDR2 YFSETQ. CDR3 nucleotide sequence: TGCGCCAGCAGCTTGGTGGGGGCGGCAGGATTATCGAACACTGAAGCTTTCTTT. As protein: CASSLVGAAGLSNTEAFF. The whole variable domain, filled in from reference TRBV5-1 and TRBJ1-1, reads KAGVTQTPRYLIKTRGQQVTLSCSPISGHRSVSWYQQTPGQGLQFLFEYFSETQRNKGNFPGRFSGRQFSNSRSEMNVSTLELGDSALYLCASSLVGAAGLSNTEAFFGQGTRLTVV.

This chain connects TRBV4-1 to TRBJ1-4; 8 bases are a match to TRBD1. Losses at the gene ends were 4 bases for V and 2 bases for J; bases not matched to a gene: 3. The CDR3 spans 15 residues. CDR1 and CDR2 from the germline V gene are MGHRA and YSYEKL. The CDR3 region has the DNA TGCGCCAGCAGCCGGCAGGGGGCGACTAATGAAAAACTGTTTTTT. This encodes CASSRQGATNEKLFF.

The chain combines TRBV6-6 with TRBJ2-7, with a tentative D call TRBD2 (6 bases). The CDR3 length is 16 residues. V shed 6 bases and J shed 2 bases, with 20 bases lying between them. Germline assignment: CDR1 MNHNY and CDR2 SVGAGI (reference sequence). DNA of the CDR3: TGTGCCAGCAGCGGAGGGGAAGCGCAAAGCGCCTACGAGCAGTACTTC. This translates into CASSGGEAQSAYEQYF.

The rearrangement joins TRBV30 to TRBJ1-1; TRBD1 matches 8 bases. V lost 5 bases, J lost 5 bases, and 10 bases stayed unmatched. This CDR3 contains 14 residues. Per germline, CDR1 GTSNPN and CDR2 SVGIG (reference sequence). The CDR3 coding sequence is TGTGCCTGGGATGGACAGGGAATATGGACTGAAGCTTTCTTT. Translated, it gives CAWDGQGIWTEAFF.

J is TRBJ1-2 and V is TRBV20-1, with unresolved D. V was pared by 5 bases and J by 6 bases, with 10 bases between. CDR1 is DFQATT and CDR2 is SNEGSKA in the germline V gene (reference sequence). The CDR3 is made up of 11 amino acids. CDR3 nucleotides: TGCAGTGCTGGCGACAATAATGGCTACACCTTC. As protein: CSAGDNNGYTF.

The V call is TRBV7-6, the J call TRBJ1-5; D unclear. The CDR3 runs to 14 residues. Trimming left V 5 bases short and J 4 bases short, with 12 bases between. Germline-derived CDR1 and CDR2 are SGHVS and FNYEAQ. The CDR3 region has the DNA TGTGCCAGCAGCCGAGGGCAGGAGAATCAGCCCCAGCATTTT. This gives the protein CASSRGQENQPQHF.

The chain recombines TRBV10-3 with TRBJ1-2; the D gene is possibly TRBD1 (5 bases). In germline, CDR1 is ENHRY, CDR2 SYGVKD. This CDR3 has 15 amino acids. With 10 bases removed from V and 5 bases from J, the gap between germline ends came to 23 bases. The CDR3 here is CATGSGGNTRYGYTF. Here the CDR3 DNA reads TGTGCCACCGGGAGCGGGGGGAACACTCGGTATGGCTACACCTTC.

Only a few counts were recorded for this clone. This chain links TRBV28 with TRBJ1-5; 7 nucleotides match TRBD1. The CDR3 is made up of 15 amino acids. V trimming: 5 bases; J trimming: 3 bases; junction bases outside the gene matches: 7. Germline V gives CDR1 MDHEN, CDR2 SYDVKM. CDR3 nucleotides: TGTGCCAGCAGTCCCCGGGACAGACTCAATCAGCCCCAGCATTTT. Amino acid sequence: CASSPRDRLNQPQHF.

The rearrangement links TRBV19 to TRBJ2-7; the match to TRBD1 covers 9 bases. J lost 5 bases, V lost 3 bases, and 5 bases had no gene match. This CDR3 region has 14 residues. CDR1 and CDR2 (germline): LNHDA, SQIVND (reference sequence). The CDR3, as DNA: TGTGCCAGTAGTATCGGGACAGGGATCAACGAGCAGTACTTC. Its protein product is CASSIGTGINEQYF.

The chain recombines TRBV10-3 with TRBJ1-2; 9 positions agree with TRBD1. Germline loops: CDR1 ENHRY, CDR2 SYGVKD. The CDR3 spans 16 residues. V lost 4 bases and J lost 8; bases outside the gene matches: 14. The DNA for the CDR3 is TGTGCCATCAGTGTGGTTGGGTCGAGGACAGGGGACGGCTACACCTTC. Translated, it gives CAISVVGSRTGDGYTF.

The CDR3 region is CATSIGGYEQYF. The CDR3 DNA reads TGTGCCACCAGCATCGGCGGCTACGAGCAGTACTTC. V usage is TRBV15 and J usage is TRBJ2-7; no clear D. V was shortened by 4 bases and J by 3 bases, with 7 bases between the two germline ends. CDR1 and CDR2 from the germline V gene are LNHNV and YYDKDF (reference sequence). The CDR3 length is 12 residues.

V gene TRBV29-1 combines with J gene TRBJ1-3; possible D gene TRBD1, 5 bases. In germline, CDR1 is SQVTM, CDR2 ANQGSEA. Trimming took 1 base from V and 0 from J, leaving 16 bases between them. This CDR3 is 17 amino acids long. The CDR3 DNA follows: TGCAGCGTTGAAGCTTCCTCGGGGACCCCCTCTGGAAACACCATATATTTT. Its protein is CSVEASSGTPSGNTIYF.

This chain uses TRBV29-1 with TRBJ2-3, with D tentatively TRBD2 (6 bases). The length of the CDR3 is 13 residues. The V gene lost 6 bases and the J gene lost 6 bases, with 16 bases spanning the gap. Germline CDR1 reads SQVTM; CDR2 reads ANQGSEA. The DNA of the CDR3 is TGCAGCGTAGTGGGACTGGCAGTGGATACGCAGTATTTT. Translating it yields CSVVGLAVDTQYF.

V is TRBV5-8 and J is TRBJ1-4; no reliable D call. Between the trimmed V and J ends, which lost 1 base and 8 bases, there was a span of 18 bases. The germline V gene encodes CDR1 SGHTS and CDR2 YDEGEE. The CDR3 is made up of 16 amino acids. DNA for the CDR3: TGTGCCAGCAGCTTGTCCGCTACCGGGTTTGGAGAAAAACTGTTTTTT. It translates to CASSLSATGFGEKLFF. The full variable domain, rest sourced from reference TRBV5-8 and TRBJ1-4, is EAGVTQSPTHLIKTRGQQATLRCSPISGHTSVYWYQQALGLGLQFLLWYDEGEERNRGNFPPRFSGRQFPNYSSELNVNALELEDSALYLCASSLSATGFGEKLFFGSGTQLSVL.

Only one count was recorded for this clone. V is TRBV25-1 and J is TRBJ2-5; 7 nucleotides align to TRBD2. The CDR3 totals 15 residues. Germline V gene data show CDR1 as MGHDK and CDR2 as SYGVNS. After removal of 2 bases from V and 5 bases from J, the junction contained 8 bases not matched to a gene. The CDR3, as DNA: TGTGCCAGCAGTGAACCGGGGGGTAGAGTGGAGACCCAGTACTTC. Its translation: CASSEPGGRVETQYF.